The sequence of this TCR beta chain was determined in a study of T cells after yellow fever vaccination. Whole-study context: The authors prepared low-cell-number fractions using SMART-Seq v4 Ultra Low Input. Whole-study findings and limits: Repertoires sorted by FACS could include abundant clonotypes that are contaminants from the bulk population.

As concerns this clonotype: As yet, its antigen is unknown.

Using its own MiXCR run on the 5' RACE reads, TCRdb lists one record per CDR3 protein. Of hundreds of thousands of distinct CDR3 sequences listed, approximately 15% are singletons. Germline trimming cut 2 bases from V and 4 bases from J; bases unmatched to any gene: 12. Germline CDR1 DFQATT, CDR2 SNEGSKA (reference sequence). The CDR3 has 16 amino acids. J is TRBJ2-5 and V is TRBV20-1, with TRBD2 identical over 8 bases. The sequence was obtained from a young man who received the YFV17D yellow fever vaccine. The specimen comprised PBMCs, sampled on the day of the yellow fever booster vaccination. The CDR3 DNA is TGCAGTGCTAGAACTCCGGGACTAGTCGGAAGAGAGACCCAGTACTTC. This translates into CSARTPGLVGRETQYF.